The clone carrying this T cell receptor (beta chain) was found a few times. Antigen unknown. Germline CDR1 SGHRS, CDR2 YFSETQ. The CDR3 runs to 15 residues. The germline V and J ends were trimmed by 4 bases and 5 bases, with 15 bases remaining between them. TCRdb re-derived calls from the reads in MiXCR, one entry per CDR3 protein. The table lists about 42,000 distinct CDR3 sequences, 10% to 15% of them singletons. The entry originates in a study of type 1 regulatory T cells. Study-wide background: T-allo10 is an in vitro-generated, Tr1-enriched CD4 T cell product specific for alloantigen.

This clonotype was obtained from a human donor in good health. V and J are TRBV5-1 and TRBJ2-2; possibly TRBD2 for D (5 bases). The sequenced sample was cultured non-Tr1 T cells, either the whole culture or a sorted T cell fraction (not recorded which). The CDR3 coding sequence is TGCGCCAGCAGCCTTAGGACTTTCCCGACCGGGGAGCTGTTTTTT. This encodes CASSLRTFPTGELFF.